The present TCR beta chain was sequenced within a study of ipilimumab plus nivolumab after autologous stem cell transplantation. The V and J ends lost 0 bases and 5 bases respectively, with 12 bases between them. The CDR3 has 15 amino acids. Germline loops: CDR1 SGHDT, CDR2 YYEEEE. Method: immunoSEQ multiplex PCR; TCRdb's copy keeps in-frame clones and lacks some. The sample holds 15,000 or so clones, roughly four fifths seen once. The sequencing here drew on PBMCs, taken in a trial of ipilimumab plus nivolumab as post-transplant consolidation. This chain links TRBV5-6 with TRBJ2-4; D possibly corresponds to TRBD2 (6 bases). This receptor was obtained from a male donor with diffuse large B-cell lymphoma. CDR3 region: CASSLASWGENIQYF. CDR3 sequence (DNA): TGTGCCAGCAGCTTGGCTAGCTGGGGGGAAAACATTCAGTACTTC.